The rows below give T cell receptor beta chains drawn from one sample of a study of blood T cell dynamics during melanoma immunotherapy. Profiled with immunoSEQ multiplex PCR; TCRdb holds only in-frame clones, not every one. The sample consists of around 16,000 clones, about 94% of them appearing once. The sequenced sample was effector memory CD8+ T cells from blood, obtained from a patient treated with checkpoint blockade. These receptor sequences come from a human donor with melanoma. CDR3s leave out the opening cysteine and the closing phenylalanine or tryptophan.

TRBV2	TRBJ2-1	ASSGASGSNEQF
TRBV21-1	TRBJ1-2	ASSATRAYT
TRBV7-2	TRBJ2-3	ASSPIPGTFTDTQY
TRBV7-3	TRBJ2-6	ASSLLSSSGANVLT
TRBV19	TRBJ2-1	ATSGGSGTPLYDEQF
TRBV15	TRBJ1-4	ATSRGQINEKLF
TRBV2	TRBJ2-1	ASSEGKLGYNEQF
TRBV7-9	TRBJ2-5	ASSLALALETQY
TRBV10-3	TRBJ2-3	AISGVSRTDTQY
TRBV9	TRBJ2-7	ASSPEAEGNYEQY
TRBV13	TRBJ2-1	ASSPGPAYNEQF
TRBV7-9	NA	ASSLDLSYEQY
TRBV20-1	TRBJ1-1	SALYAF
TRBV9	TRBJ1-2	ASTSRQTRGSYGYT
TRBV7-9	TRBJ2-5	ASSPPLMTSGRVETQY
TRBV27	TRBJ2-3	ASSLTVTSTDTQY
TRBV13	TRBJ2-1	ASSFFPAGRPEQF
TRBV11-2	TRBJ1-5	ASSTGPVGGEGNQPQH
TRBV27	TRBJ2-4	ASSLYGAKNIQY
TRBV27	TRBJ2-7	ASSLSVSYEQY
TRBV7-7	TRBJ2-1	ASSSRDRYNEQF
TRBV27	TRBJ2-7	ASSLKGYEQY
TRBV28	TRBJ1-1	ASSFRKYRNTEAF
TRBV7-9	TRBJ2-5	ASSTTSRKETQY
TRBV2	TRBJ2-7	ASRLISTYEQY
TRBV27	TRBJ2-1	AVRDGRGNEQF
TRBV5-1	TRBJ2-7	ASSEGQAYEQY
TRBV5-5	TRBJ2-3	ASSTDTDTQY